Sequencing of this T cell receptor beta chain was carried out in a study of blood T cell repertoires in COVID-19. In the study overall: Specimens from acute and convalescent COVID-19 originated in the United States, Italy and Spain. Nucleic acid was either cDNA or gDNA, and it came from T cells, B-cell-depleted T cells, or PBMCs.

CDR1 is SGHRS, CDR2 YFSETQ, per germline. The CDR3 sequence is 14 residues long. V lost 1 base and J 1 base, leaving 8 bases between the germline ends. Source study methods: Counts of nucleated cells, estimated from reference gene primer amplification, were obtained. Clones were read by immunoSEQ multiplex PCR, and TCRdb kept only the in-frame ones, dropping some. V and J calls plus clone size are reproduced from that table; the DNA served to infer D and trimming. The sample holds 100,000 to 120,000 clones, about 85% seen once. The chain links TRBV5-1 to TRBJ1-1; D gene uncertain. The clonotype was recovered from a man aged 40-49 years with acute or convalescent COVID-19. Sequenced material: peripheral blood. The CDR3 reads CASSLLQANTEAFF. The CDR3 DNA reads as TGCGCCAGCAGCTTGTTGCAGGCGAACACTGAAGCTTTCTTT.